Listed here are 24 T cell receptor beta chains from one sample, sequenced in a study of blood T cell repertoires in COVID-19. Sequencing used immunoSEQ multiplex PCR; TCRdb keeps in-frame clones, though not all of them. The sample has roughly 90,000 clones, 90% seen once. The specimen sequenced was peripheral blood. Receptors originate from a human donor with active COVID-19. The donor label of this sample is uncertain.

This clone showed up many times. CDR3: CASSYSQGANQPQHF. The CDR3 DNA follows: TGTGCCAGCAGTTACTCTCAGGGGGCGAATCAGCCCCAGCATTTT. The chain couples TRBV6-6 to TRBJ1-5, with TRBD1 identical over 8 bases. The CDR3 runs to 15 residues. V dropped 0 bases and J dropped 4; count of bases not matched to a gene: 2. The V gene's germline CDR1 is MNHNY and CDR2 SVGAGI (reference sequence).

The chain joins TRBV28 to TRBJ2-6; D might be TRBD2 (6 bases). Germline V lookup: CDR1 MDHEN, CDR2 SYDVKM. Trimming cost V 8 bases and J 1 base, with 18 bases left between them. There are 17 residues in the CDR3. The chain's CDR3 is CASLGGTGISGANVLTF. CDR3 in DNA: TGTGCCAGCTTGGGAGGAACGGGGATATCTGGGGCCAACGTCCTGACTTTC.

The J gene is TRBJ2-2, the V gene TRBV18, with D possibly matching TRBD2 (7 bases). The CDR3 has 19 residues. Deletions cut 1 base from V and 1 base from J, with 19 bases between. CDR1 is KGHSH, CDR2 LQKENI, per germline. The CDR3 DNA sequence: TGTGCCAGCTCACCACAGAGACCGGGGGGCGCAGGGAACACCGGGGAGCTGTTTTTT. The encoded protein is CASSPQRPGGAGNTGELFF.

The chain joins TRBV9 to TRBJ2-1, with TRBD1 identical over 9 bases. CDR1 is SGDLS, CDR2 YYNGEE, per germline. J was trimmed by 3 bases and V by 0 bases; bases with no gene match: 4. The CDR3 sequence is 16 residues long. The CDR3 DNA sequence: TGTGCCAGCAGCGTAGTAGGGACAGGGCTCTACAATGAGCAGTTCTTC. It encodes CASSVVGTGLYNEQFF.

The chain employs TRBV9 and TRBJ2-1; 9 bases align to TRBD2. The germline V gene has CDR1 SGDLS and CDR2 YYNGEE. The CDR3 covers 15 residues. J was trimmed by 3 bases and V by 2 bases; bases with no gene match: 3. The CDR3 DNA reads as TGTGCCAGCAGCGTGAGTAGCGGGGGCTACAATGAGCAGTTCTTC. This gives the protein CASSVSSGGYNEQFF. The complete variable domain, with remaining parts taken from reference TRBV9 and TRBJ2-1, reads DSGVTQTPKHLITATGQRVTLRCSPRSGDLSVYWYQQSLDQGLQFLIQYYNGEERAKGNILERFSAQQFPDLHSELNLSSLELGDSALYFCASSVSSGGYNEQFFGPGTRLTVL.

The genes are TRBV5-8 and TRBJ1-1, with unresolved D. The CDR3 sequence is 12 residues long. The germline V gene encodes CDR1 SGHTS and CDR2 YDEGEE. V was trimmed by 0 bases and J by 10 bases, leaving 10 bases between them. CDR3 DNA: TGTGCCAGCAGCTTGGTAGACACTCTAGCTTTCTTT. Its translation: CASSLVDTLAFF.

The CDR3 bases are TGTGCCAGTAAGCTAGCGGGGGGTGACAATGAGCAGTTCTTC. This encodes CASKLAGGDNEQFF. The chain employs TRBV7-8 and TRBJ2-1, with 11 positions matching TRBD2. The V and J ends lost 9 bases and 5 bases, in that order; junction bases with no gene match: 6. The germline V gene has CDR1 SGHVS and CDR2 FQNEAQ. The CDR3 runs to 14 residues.

CDR3 sequence reads: CASRGISGEQYF. In nucleotides, the CDR3 is TGTGCCAGCAGGGGTATCTCGGGCGAGCAGTACTTC. The chain combines TRBV27 with TRBJ2-7; D unclear. This CDR3 has 12 amino acids. Germline V gene data show CDR1 as MNHEY and CDR2 as SMNVEV (reference sequence). V lost 6 bases and J lost 6, with 12 bases in between.

This chain joins TRBV25-1 and TRBJ1-2, with a tentative D call TRBD1 (6 bases). The length of the CDR3 is 13 residues. Trimming cost V 6 bases and J 8 bases, with 16 bases left between them. Germline-derived CDR1 and CDR2 are MGHDK and SYGVNS. The CDR3 DNA follows: TGTGCCAGCAGCGGACAGCTACCCAACGGCTACACCTTC. It translates to CASSGQLPNGYTF.

The chain has TRBV28 and TRBJ1-1; D is ambiguous. CDR1 is MDHEN and CDR2 is SYDVKM in the germline V gene. The CDR3 is 13 residues long. The V and J ends lost 7 bases and 2 bases respectively, with 11 bases between them. Here the CDR3 DNA reads TGTGCCAGCACTCTGACTGTTAACACTGAAGCTTTCTTT. It codes for CASTLTVNTEAFF.

The chain joins TRBV9 to TRBJ2-7; D is possibly TRBD2 (6 bases). Germline V gene lookup returns CDR1 SGDLS and CDR2 YYNGEE. The V end was cut by 0 bases, the J end by 7 bases, with 17 bases between. The CDR3 has 15 residues. This CDR3 reads CASSVGSAGGREQYF. Here the CDR3 DNA reads TGTGCCAGCAGCGTAGGGAGTGCAGGAGGGAGGGAGCAGTACTTC.

V gene TRBV24-1 combines with J gene TRBJ2-2; 8 bases agree with TRBD1. The germline V gene has CDR1 KGHDR and CDR2 SFDVKD. Trimming at V came to 7 bases and at J to 1 base, leaving 1 base not matched to a gene. The CDR3 is 14 residues long. DNA of the CDR3: TGTGCCACCAGAGGGACAGGGAACACCGGGGAGCTGTTTTTT. This codes for CATRGTGNTGELFF.

The V gene is TRBV7-2, the J gene TRBJ2-3; 7 bases match TRBD1. V shed 0 bases, J shed 7 bases, and the junction held 13 bases outside the gene matches. The CDR3 sequence is 17 residues long. Germline CDR1 and CDR2: SGHTA and FQGNSA. Here the CDR3 DNA reads TGTGCCAGCAGCTTAGCGGGGACAGACCTGGGTGGGAATACGCAGTATTTT. This codes for CASSLAGTDLGGNTQYF.

This CDR3 is CASSPDTSTYEQYF. DNA of the CDR3: TGTGCCAGCAGCCCAGACACCTCAACCTACGAGCAGTACTTC. This sequence joins TRBV7-2 and TRBJ2-7; no clear D. The CDR3 extends over 14 amino acids. The germline V and J ends were trimmed by 5 bases and 2 bases, with 13 bases remaining between them. Germline CDR1 SGHTA, CDR2 FQGNSA. Together with reference TRBV7-2 and TRBJ2-7, the CDR3 gives the full variable domain: GAGVSQSPSNKVTEKGKDVELRCDPISGHTALYWYRQSLGQGLEFLIYFQGNSAPDKSGLPSDRFSAERTGGSVSTLTIQRTQQEDSAVYLCASSPDTSTYEQYFGPGTRLTVT.

The V call is TRBV7-2, the J call TRBJ2-5, with a possible D match to TRBD1 (5 bases). CDR3 length: 12 residues. Germline loops: CDR1 SGHTA, CDR2 FQGNSA. Trimming cost V 6 bases and J 9 bases, with 14 bases left between them. CDR3 region: CASSVQDASQYF. CDR3 nucleotides: TGTGCCAGCAGTGTACAGGACGCATCCCAGTACTTC.

The chain combines TRBV15 with TRBJ1-2; D ambiguous. The germline gives CDR1 LNHNV, CDR2 YYDKDF (reference sequence). V was clipped by 8 bases and J by 7 bases, with 14 bases between them. The CDR3 loop spans 12 amino acids. DNA of the CDR3: TGTGCCACCCGTACTATCTTCGGTGGCTACACCTTC. This sequence encodes CATRTIFGGYTF.

This clone was recorded only once. This sequence joins TRBV5-1 and TRBJ1-2; 7 positions agree with TRBD1. CDR3 length: 15 amino acids. V lost 3 bases, J lost 2 bases, and 7 bases stayed unmatched. Germline-derived CDR1 and CDR2 are SGHRS and YFSETQ. This CDR3 reads CASSWGTEPNYGYTF. The CDR3 DNA is TGCGCCAGCAGCTGGGGGACAGAGCCAAACTATGGCTACACCTTC.

The chain uses TRBV13 and TRBJ1-2; D ambiguous. Trimming stripped 2 bases from V and 5 bases from J, with 12 bases between. The CDR3 contains 14 residues. From germline, CDR1 is PRHDT and CDR2 FYEKMQ (reference sequence). The CDR3 coding sequence is TGTGCCAGCAGCTTAAAGCACAGTTTATATGGCTACACCTTC. Its protein is CASSLKHSLYGYTF.

J is TRBJ2-7 and V is TRBV28; 10 bases map to TRBD1. V shed 7 bases, J shed 6 bases, and the junction held 6 bases outside the gene matches. Germline assignment: CDR1 MDHEN and CDR2 SYDVKM. The CDR3 loop spans 13 amino acids. CDR3 DNA sequence: TGTGCCAGCACCGGACAGGGGGTCGGCGAGCAGTACTTC. Protein product: CASTGQGVGEQYF.

V and J are TRBV7-2 and TRBJ2-5; tentatively, D is TRBD2 (5 bases). V dropped 1 base and J dropped 4 bases, with 19 bases sitting between them. The germline V gene has CDR1 SGHTA and CDR2 FQGNSA. This CDR3 region has 17 residues. CDR3 bases: TGTGCCAGCAGCTTAGTTTTCGCCAGACTACCCCCAGAGACCCAGTACTTC. Residues: CASSLVFARLPPETQYF.

The sample holds one count of this clone. The V call is TRBV19, the J call TRBJ2-7; D is perhaps TRBD2 (6 bases). The CDR3 consists of 14 residues. V lost 4 bases, J lost 2 bases, and 12 bases lay in between. In germline, CDR1 is LNHDA, CDR2 SQIVND (reference sequence). CDR3 region: CASSNNRETYEQYF. The DNA for the CDR3 is TGTGCCAGTAGTAACAACCGGGAGACCTACGAGCAGTACTTC. Filled out from reference TRBV19 and TRBJ2-7, the complete variable domain reads DGGITQSPKYLFRKEGQNVTLSCEQNLNHDAMYWYRQDPGQGLRLIYYSQIVNDFQKGDIAEGYSVSREKKESFPLTVTSAQKNPTAFYLCASSNNRETYEQYFGPGTRLTVT.

The chain links TRBV19 to TRBJ2-5, with TRBD1 identical over 8 bases. V gave up 2 bases and J gave up 5 bases; unmatched junction bases: 13. Germline CDR1 reads LNHDA; CDR2 reads SQIVND (reference sequence). The CDR3 covers 17 residues. CDR3: CASSISGSQGAGETQYF. CDR3 nucleotides: TGTGCCAGTAGTATATCCGGTTCGCAGGGGGCCGGGGAGACCCAGTACTTC.

As regards this clone: In the same sample, other DNA sequences code for this CDR3. The chain has TRBV9 and TRBJ2-5, with a tentative D call TRBD1 (5 bases). CDR1 and CDR2 (germline): SGDLS, YYNGEE. The CDR3 totals 15 residues. Trimming shortened V by 0 bases and J by 4 bases, and 13 bases separated the two germline ends. CDR3 nucleotide sequence: TGTGCCAGCAGCGTAGAGATGGGGCGCGGAGAGACCCAGTACTTC. As protein: CASSVEMGRGETQYF.

This chain uses TRBV6-5 with TRBJ1-1, with a tentative D call TRBD1 (6 bases). CDR1 is MNHEY, CDR2 SVGAGI, per germline. Trimming stripped 8 bases from V and 2 bases from J, with 15 bases between. CDR3 size: 14 residues. CDR3 DNA sequence: TGTGCCAGCGGCCTCAGGGGACATAACACTGAAGCTTTCTTT. Protein: CASGLRGHNTEAFF.